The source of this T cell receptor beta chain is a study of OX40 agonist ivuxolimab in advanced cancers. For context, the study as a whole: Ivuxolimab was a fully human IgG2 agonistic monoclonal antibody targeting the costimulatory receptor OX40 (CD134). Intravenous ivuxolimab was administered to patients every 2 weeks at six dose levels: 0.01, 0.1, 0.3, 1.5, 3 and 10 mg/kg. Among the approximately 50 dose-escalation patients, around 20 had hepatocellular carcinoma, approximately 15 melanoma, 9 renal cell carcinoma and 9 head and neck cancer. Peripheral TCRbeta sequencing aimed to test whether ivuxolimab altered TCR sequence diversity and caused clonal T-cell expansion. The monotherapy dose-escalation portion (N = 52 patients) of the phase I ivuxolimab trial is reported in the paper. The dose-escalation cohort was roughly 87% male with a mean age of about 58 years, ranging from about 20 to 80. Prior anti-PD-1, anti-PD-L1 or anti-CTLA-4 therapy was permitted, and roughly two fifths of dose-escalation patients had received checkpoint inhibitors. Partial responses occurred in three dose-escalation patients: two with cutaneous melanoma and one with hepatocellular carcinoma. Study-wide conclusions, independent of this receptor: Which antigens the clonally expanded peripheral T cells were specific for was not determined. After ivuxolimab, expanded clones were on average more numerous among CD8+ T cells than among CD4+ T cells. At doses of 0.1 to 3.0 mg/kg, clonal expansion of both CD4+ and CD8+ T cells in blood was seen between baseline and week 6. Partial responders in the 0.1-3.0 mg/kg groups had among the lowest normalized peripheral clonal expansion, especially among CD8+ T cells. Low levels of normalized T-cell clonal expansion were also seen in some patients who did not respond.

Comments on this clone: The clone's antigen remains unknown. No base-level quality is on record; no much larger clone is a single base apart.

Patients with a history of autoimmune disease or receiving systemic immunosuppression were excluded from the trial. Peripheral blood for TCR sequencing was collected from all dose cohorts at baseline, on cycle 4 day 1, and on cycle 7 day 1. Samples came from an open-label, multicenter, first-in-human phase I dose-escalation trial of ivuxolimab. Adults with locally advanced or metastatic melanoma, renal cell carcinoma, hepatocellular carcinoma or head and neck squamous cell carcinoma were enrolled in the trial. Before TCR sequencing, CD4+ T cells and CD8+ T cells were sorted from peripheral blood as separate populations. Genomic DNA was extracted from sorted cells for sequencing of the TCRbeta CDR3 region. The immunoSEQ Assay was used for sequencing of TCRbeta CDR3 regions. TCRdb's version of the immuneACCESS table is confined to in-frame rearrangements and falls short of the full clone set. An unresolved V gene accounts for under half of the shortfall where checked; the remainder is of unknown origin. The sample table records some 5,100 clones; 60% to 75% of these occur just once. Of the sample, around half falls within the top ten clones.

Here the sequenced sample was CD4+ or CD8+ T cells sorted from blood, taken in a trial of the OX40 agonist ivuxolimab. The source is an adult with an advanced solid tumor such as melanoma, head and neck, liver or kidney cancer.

In nucleotide form, the sequence is TGTGCCAGCAGCTTCCCTGTGAGCGGGAGGAGGACCGGGGAGCTGTTTTTT. Its protein reads: CASSFPVSGRRTGELFF. This chain is built from TRBV11-2 and TRBJ2-2, with 9 junctional bases fitting TRBD2. Reading from cysteine to phenylalanine, the CDR3 counts 17 amino acids. The read is trimmed to its CDR3 DNA, 51 bases read in frame from base 1. The CDR1 and CDR2 encoded by the germline V gene are SGHAT and FQNNGV. Trimming accounts for 3 bases at V and 5 bases at J, while the number of junction bases matched to no gene is 10. Where the CDR3 stops, the reference TRBV11-2 and TRBJ2-2 genes take over; the full variable domain is EAGVAQSPRYKIIEKRQSVAFWCNPISGHATLYWYQQILGQGPKLLIQFQNNGVVDDSQLPKDRFSAERLKGVDSTLKIQPAKLEDSAVYLCASSFPVSGRRTGELFFGEGSRLTVL.